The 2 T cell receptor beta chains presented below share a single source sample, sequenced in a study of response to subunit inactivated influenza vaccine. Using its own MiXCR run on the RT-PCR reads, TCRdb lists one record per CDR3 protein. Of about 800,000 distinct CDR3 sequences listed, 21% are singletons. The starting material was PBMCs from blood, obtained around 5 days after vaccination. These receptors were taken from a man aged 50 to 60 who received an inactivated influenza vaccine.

The CDR3 bases are TGCAGTGCCTTTCGGCTAGCGGGAGGAGGTGAGACCCAGTACTTC. Protein sequence: CSAFRLAGGGETQYF. This sequence joins TRBV20-1 and TRBJ2-5; 11 bases agree with TRBD2. V was clipped by 6 bases and J by 5 bases; unmatched bases: 11. There are 15 residues in the CDR3. Germline CDR1 DFQATT, CDR2 SNEGSKA (reference sequence).

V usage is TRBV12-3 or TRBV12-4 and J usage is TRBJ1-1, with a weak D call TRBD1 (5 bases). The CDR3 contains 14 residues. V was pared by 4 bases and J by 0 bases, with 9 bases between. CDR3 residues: CASSWDDLNTEAFF. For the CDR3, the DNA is TGTGCCAGCAGTTGGGACGACCTGAACACTGAAGCTTTCTTT.